Here is one TCR beta chain with its context. The data belong to a study of human T cells and chemical hapten exposure. Study-level information: A roughly 2 cm by roughly 2 cm inner upper arm patch received 2% DPC for sensitization.

V was shortened by 2 bases and J by 5 bases, with 15 bases between the two germline ends. Germline CDR1 and CDR2: DFQATT and SNEGSKA (reference sequence). The CDR3 runs to 14 residues. TCRdb called the RACE reads again in MiXCR, with one record for every CDR3 protein. The repertoire includes fewer than 70,000 distinct CDR3 sequences, 6.7% of them detected once, and approximately 1.6% sits in the top ten. Sample time point: pre-sensitization, week 0. The treatment denotes: therapeutic diphenylcyclopropenone sensitization with weekly scalp DPC. Suited to DPC and affected by alopecia, the donors ranged from 18 to 70 years old. Whole blood that had not been fractionated was the source of extracted total RNA.

This chain connects TRBV20-1 to TRBJ1-1; D gene unclear. This clonotype was obtained from a woman younger than 45 with alopecia areata. Some clones in this sample may be carry-over from other donors' samples. The specimen comprised whole blood, sampled in connection with sensitization to the hapten diphenylcyclopropenone (DPC). The CDR3 nucleotides are TGCAGTGCTAGACCCCAGCAGGTTGTGACTGAAGCTTTCTTT. It is translated as CSARPQQVVTEAFF.